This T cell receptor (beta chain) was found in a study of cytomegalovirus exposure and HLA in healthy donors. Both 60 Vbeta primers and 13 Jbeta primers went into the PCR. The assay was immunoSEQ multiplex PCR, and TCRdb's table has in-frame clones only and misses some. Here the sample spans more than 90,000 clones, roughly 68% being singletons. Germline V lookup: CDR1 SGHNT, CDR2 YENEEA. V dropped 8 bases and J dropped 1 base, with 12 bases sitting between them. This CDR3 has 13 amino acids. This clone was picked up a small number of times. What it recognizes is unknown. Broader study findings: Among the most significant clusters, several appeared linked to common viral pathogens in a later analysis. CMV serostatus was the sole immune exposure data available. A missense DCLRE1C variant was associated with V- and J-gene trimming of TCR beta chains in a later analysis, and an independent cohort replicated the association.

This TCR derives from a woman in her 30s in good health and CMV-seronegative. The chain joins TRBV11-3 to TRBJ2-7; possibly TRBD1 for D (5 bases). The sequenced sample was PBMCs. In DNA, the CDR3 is TGTGCCAGCGCCAGGGCCTCATCCTACGAGCAGTACTTC. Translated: CASARASSYEQYF.